This entry lists 17 T cell receptor beta chains sequenced from one sample in a study of T-cell reconstitution after alpha-beta-depleted transplantation in children. Researchers prepared the TCRbeta library using unique molecular identifiers, the study reports. MiXCR was run by TCRdb on the PCR reads, yielding one entry per CDR3 protein. This table holds approximately 230,000 distinct CDR3 sequences, more than 20% found once. This specimen consisted of PBMCs, mostly from graft donor cells, obtained 360 days after TCRalphabeta/CD19-depleted stem cell transplant. Every receptor here comes from a female patient aged 2-9 years who had a stem cell transplant for congenital amegakaryocytic thrombocytopenia, so the T cells may come from the graft donor.

This clonotype is medium-sized by share. The rearrangement links TRBV2 to TRBJ1-2; TRBD1 is a possible D gene (6 bases). Between the trimmed V and J ends, which lost 11 bases and 6 bases, there was a span of 16 bases. CDR3 length: 12 amino acids. Germline assignment: CDR1 SNHLY and CDR2 FYNNEI. The CDR3 sequence: CAGTGTLNGYTF. The CDR3 DNA sequence: TGTGCCGGAACAGGGACTTTGAATGGCTACACCTTC.

There are a few counts of this clonotype. A read error may account for a junction end that differs from germline. The rearrangement joins TRBV20-1 to TRBJ2-1, with no clear D. Germline V gene sequence: CDR1 DFQATT, CDR2 SNEGSKA (reference sequence). The CDR3 length is 12 residues. The CDR3 loop reads CSATDSHNEQFF. CDR3 bases: TGCAGTGCTACAGACTCCCACAATGAGCAGTTCTTC.

J is TRBJ1-1 and V is TRBV6-5; 7 positions agree with TRBD1. The CDR3 runs 16 residues. From germline, CDR1 is MNHEY and CDR2 SVGAGI. V lost 2 bases, J lost 6 bases, and 12 bases stayed unmatched. CDR3 loop: CASSYQPTGVLAEAFF. Here the CDR3 DNA reads TGTGCCAGCAGTTACCAGCCTACAGGGGTATTAGCTGAAGCTTTCTTT.

The rearrangement uses TRBV18 and TRBJ1-6, with 9 bases lining up with TRBD1. The CDR3 contains 14 residues. V lost 3 bases and J lost 7; bases outside the gene matches: 1. Germline CDR1 and CDR2: KGHSH and LQKENI. The CDR3 DNA sequence: TGTGCCAGCTCACCGACAGGGGGGAATTCACCCCTCCACTTT. Protein sequence: CASSPTGGNSPLHF.

This clonotype was counted between two and nine times. The chain combines TRBV28 with TRBJ1-4; D is unresolved. Germline assignment: CDR1 MDHEN and CDR2 SYDVKM. The V and J ends lost 7 bases and 10 bases respectively, with 16 bases between them. This CDR3 is 13 amino acids long. This CDR3 reads CASMLGGSGKLFF. DNA of the CDR3: TGTGCCAGCATGTTGGGAGGGAGTGGAAAACTGTTTTTT.

The chain links TRBV6-5 to TRBJ2-3, with 9 bases aligning to TRBD2. CDR1 is MNHEY, CDR2 SVGAGI, per germline. The CDR3 length is 16 residues. V gave up 2 bases and J gave up 0 bases; unmatched junction bases: 3. In DNA form, the CDR3 reads TGTGCCAGCAGTTACAGGCGGGGGGGGAGCACAGATACGCAGTATTTT. Residues: CASSYRRGGSTDTQYF.

This clonotype came up a few times. V is TRBV4-1 and J is TRBJ1-2; D is possibly TRBD1 (6 bases). Trimming shortened V by 6 bases and J by 6 bases, and 20 bases separated the two germline ends. The V gene's germline CDR1 is MGHRA and CDR2 YSYEKL. CDR3 length: 15 amino acids. In DNA form, the CDR3 reads TGCGCCAGCAGTTCGATCGGACAGAAAAGCAATGGCTACACCTTC. This gives the protein CASSSIGQKSNGYTF.

The CDR3 DNA reads as TGTGCCACCAGCAGAGGAAACAAGAACACTGAAGCTTTCTTT. Translated: CATSRGNKNTEAFF. V is TRBV15 and J is TRBJ1-1; unclear D gene. Germline V CDR1 and CDR2: LNHNV, YYDKDF (reference sequence). CDR3 length: 14 amino acids. Trimming stripped 1 base from V and 1 base from J, with 7 bases between.

The sample holds a few counts of this clonotype. The gene calls are TRBV10-3 and TRBJ2-7; D tentatively reads TRBD1 or TRBD2 (6 bases each). This CDR3 region has 14 residues. V was trimmed by 10 bases and J by 3 bases, leaving 19 bases between them. Germline assignment: CDR1 ENHRY and CDR2 SYGVKD. The CDR3 region is CATEEVADSYEQYF. In nucleotides, the CDR3 is TGTGCCACGGAAGAGGTAGCGGACAGCTACGAGCAGTACTTC.

This sequence joins TRBV25-1 and TRBJ1-1, with a weak D call TRBD1 (5 bases). CDR1 is MGHDK, CDR2 SYGVNS, per germline. The CDR3 totals 14 residues. V lost 1 base to trimming and J lost 4 bases, with 10 bases between them. The CDR3 here is CASSESGRVTEAFF. The CDR3 DNA is TGTGCCAGCAGTGAATCAGGGCGAGTCACTGAAGCTTTCTTT.

This clonotype was picked up a small number of times. This chain links TRBV12-3 or TRBV12-4 with TRBJ2-7, with 7 bases fitting TRBD1. J was trimmed by 0 bases and V by 4 bases; bases with no gene match: 0. CDR3 length equals 13 residues. The CDR3 DNA follows: TGTGCCAGCAGTTACAGGGGCTCCTACGAGCAGTACTTC. Protein product: CASSYRGSYEQYF.

V gene TRBV7-3 combines with J gene TRBJ2-1; TRBD2 matches at 12 bases. V gave up 5 bases and J gave up 8 bases; unmatched junction bases: 7. This CDR3 contains 15 residues. Germline V CDR1 and CDR2: SGHTA, FQGTGA. The CDR3 nucleotides read TGTGCCAGCAGCACGACTAGCGGGAGAGGCCATGAGCAGTTCTTC. It codes for CASSTTSGRGHEQFF.

This clonotype has just a few counts. J is TRBJ2-7 and V is TRBV4-1; the match to TRBD2 covers 8 bases. This CDR3 region has 15 residues. CDR1 and CDR2 (germline): MGHRA, YSYEKL. Unmatched junction bases numbered 5, after V lost 0 bases and J lost 4 bases. DNA of the CDR3: TGCGCCAGCAGCCAAGATCTAAGACTAGCGTACGAGCAGTACTTC. Encoded protein: CASSQDLRLAYEQYF.

On this clonotype: A clone one base away is much larger, so this may be a read error. V and J are TRBV12-3 or TRBV12-4 and TRBJ2-7; D is unresolved. Trimming removed 6 bases from V and 2 bases from J, with 17 bases in between. The CDR3 length is 15 residues. The CDR3 sequence is CASSPRVGVPYEQYF. CDR3 DNA: TGTGCCAGCAGCCCACGGGTTGGGGTCCCCTACGAGCAGTACTTC.

The chain uses TRBV5-5 and TRBJ2-7; 10 nucleotides line up with TRBD1. Germline lookup yields CDR1 SGHKS and CDR2 YYEKEE (reference sequence). The CDR3 sequence is 15 residues long. Losses at the gene ends were 4 bases for V and 6 bases for J; bases not matched to a gene: 10. CDR3 nucleotides: TGTGCCAGCAGCCTCAGGACAGGGGGAAAGCGCGAGCAGTACTTC. Residues: CASSLRTGGKREQYF.

This clonotype was recorded a few times. The chain recombines TRBV12-3 or TRBV12-4 with TRBJ1-4, with 9 bases that match TRBD1. The length of the CDR3 is 14 residues. V was clipped by 3 bases and J by 8 bases; unmatched bases: 4. The DNA of the CDR3 is TGTGCCAGCAGTTTCGGACAGGGGCGAGAAAAACTGTTTTTT. It encodes CASSFGQGREKLFF.

This clonotype was observed a handful of times. This chain uses TRBV27 with TRBJ2-3; the match to TRBD2 covers 9 bases. The length of the CDR3 is 13 residues. The V and J ends lost 11 bases and 6 bases, in that order; junction bases with no gene match: 9. Germline lookup yields CDR1 MNHEY and CDR2 SMNVEV (reference sequence). CDR3 sequence reads: CALKWRGGDTQYF. CDR3 DNA: TGTGCCCTTAAGTGGCGGGGGGGGGATACGCAGTATTTT.